Below, 5 T cell receptor beta chains from the same sample are listed, as sequenced in a study of cytomegalovirus exposure and HLA in healthy donors. PCR primers comprised 60 Vbeta and 13 Jbeta primers. Clones were sequenced by immunoSEQ multiplex PCR, and TCRdb holds only the in-frame ones, with some missing. The sample holds around 230,000 clones, 70% to 90% seen once. The sample consisted of PBMCs. The receptors were sampled from a girl aged 2 to 10 in good health and CMV-seronegative.

This chain uses TRBV5-1 with TRBJ2-2, with D possibly being TRBD1 (6 bases). Germline assignment: CDR1 SGHRS and CDR2 YFSETQ. CDR3 length: 13 amino acids. The germline V and J ends were trimmed by 5 bases and 4 bases, with 9 bases remaining between them. The CDR3 loop is CASSKDSTGELFF. In DNA form, the CDR3 reads TGCGCCAGCAGTAAGGACAGCACCGGGGAGCTGTTTTTT.

Remarks on this clone: This same CDR3 is encoded by further DNA sequences in the sample. The J gene is TRBJ2-2, the V gene TRBV6-5, with TRBD2 as a possible D gene (6 bases). This CDR3 comprises 12 residues. Germline assignment: CDR1 MNHEY and CDR2 SVGAGI. Trimming shortened V by 8 bases and J by 5 bases, and 9 bases separated the two germline ends. DNA of the CDR3: TGTGCCAGCGGGAGGCCGACCGGGGAGCTGTTTTTT. Amino acid sequence: CASGRPTGELFF.

The V and J genes are TRBV5-4 and TRBJ2-2; TRBD2 matches 11 bases. The CDR3 runs to 17 residues. In germline, CDR1 is SGHNT, CDR2 YYREEE (reference sequence). Losses at the gene ends were 5 bases for V and 5 bases for J; bases not matched to a gene: 11. CDR3 residues: CASRRLRGLAETGELFF. CDR3 sequence (DNA): TGTGCCAGCAGGCGCTTAAGGGGACTAGCGGAAACCGGGGAGCTGTTTTTT.

In its sample, this clone was seen a few times. The genes are TRBV30 and TRBJ1-2; perhaps TRBD1 as D (6 bases). CDR1 is GTSNPN and CDR2 is SVGIG in the germline V gene (reference sequence). Trimming pared 4 bases from V and 5 bases from J, leaving 17 bases between. The CDR3 is 14 residues long. The chain's CDR3 is CAWNPFQTGYGYTF. The CDR3 region has the DNA TGTGCCTGGAACCCTTTCCAAACAGGGTATGGCTACACCTTC.

The rearrangement uses TRBV15 and TRBJ2-7; 9 bases agree with TRBD2. Looked up from germline, CDR1 is LNHNV and CDR2 is YYDKDF (reference sequence). The CDR3 loop spans 13 amino acids. With V trimmed by 4 bases and J by 9 bases, 7 bases remained unmatched. CDR3 in DNA: TGTGCCACCAGCAAGGATAGCGGGAGACGGCAGTACTTC. Encoded protein: CATSKDSGRRQYF.